This T cell receptor (beta chain) originates from a study of control samples from healthy donors and cancer patients. Germline V gives CDR1 MNHEY, CDR2 SMNVEV (reference sequence). The CDR3 spans 15 residues. V shed 5 bases and J shed 7 bases, with 18 bases lying between them. Sequencing was performed with immunoSEQ multiplex PCR; in TCRdb, only in-frame clones are kept and a portion is missing. This sample has fewer than 15,000 clones, with 60% to 80% found just once. Sequencing used formalin-fixed, paraffin-embedded tissue. This clonotype was obtained from a female donor with lung cancer. This rearrangement joins TRBV27 to TRBJ2-1; D remains ambiguous. The CDR3 DNA sequence: TGTGCCAGCAGTCCCACCCCCTACATGGGGAATGAGCAGTTCTTC. Its translation: CASSPTPYMGNEQFF.